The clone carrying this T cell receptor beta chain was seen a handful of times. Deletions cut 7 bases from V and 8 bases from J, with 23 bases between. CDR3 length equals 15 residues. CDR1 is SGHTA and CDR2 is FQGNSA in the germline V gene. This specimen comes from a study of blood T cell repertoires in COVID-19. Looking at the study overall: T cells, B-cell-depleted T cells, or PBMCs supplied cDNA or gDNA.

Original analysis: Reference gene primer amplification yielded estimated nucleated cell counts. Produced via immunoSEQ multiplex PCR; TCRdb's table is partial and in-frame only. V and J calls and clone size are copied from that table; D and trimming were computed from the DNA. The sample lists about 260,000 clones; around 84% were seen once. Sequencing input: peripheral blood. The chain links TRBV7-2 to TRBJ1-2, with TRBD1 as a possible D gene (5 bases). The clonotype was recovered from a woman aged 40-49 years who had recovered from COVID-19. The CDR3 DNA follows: TGTGCCAGCACCCCGGGGGGAGCCCGAAGGAACGGCTACACCTTC. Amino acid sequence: CASTPGGARRNGYTF. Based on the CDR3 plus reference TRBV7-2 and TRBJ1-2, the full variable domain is GAGVSQSPSNKVTEKGKDVELRCDPISGHTALYWYRQSLGQGLEFLIYFQGNSAPDKSGLPSDRFSAERTGGSVSTLTIQRTQQEDSAVYLCASTPGGARRNGYTFGSGTRLTVV.